This TCR beta chain came from a study of neurological immune-mediated disorders. Findings and caveats of the study: HTLV-1-associated myelopathy showed the most TCR clonal expansion; multiple sclerosis the least, below healthy controls. With the multiple sclerosis repertoire cluster, neither clinical nor MRI features showed any association. Phylogenetic grouping assigned the repertoires of 18 of 34 multiple sclerosis patients to one related-CDR3 cluster, which constitutes a possible signature.

5'RACE with 10-nucleotide random UMIs generated the cDNA. TCRdb analysed the 5' RACE reads with MiXCR anew, one entry per CDR3 protein. The table lists approximately 86,000 distinct CDR3 sequences, roughly 2.6% of them singletons. This clonotype was detected ten times or more. Antigen unknown. The source material was PBMCs. The clonotype comes from a woman under 40 with multiple sclerosis.

CDR3 bases: TGTGCCAGCAGCCACGGGCCAACCTACGAGCAGTACTTC. This encodes CASSHGPTYEQYF. V is TRBV14 and J is TRBJ2-7; unclear D gene. CDR1 SGHDN and CDR2 FVKESK come from the germline V gene. The V gene lost 3 bases and the J gene lost 2 bases, with 8 bases spanning the gap. The CDR3 consists of 13 residues.